The 25 T cell receptor beta chains below all came from one sample that was sequenced in a study of Graves' ophthalmopathy and Graves' hyperthyroidism. Using RNA transcripts, the TCR beta CDR3 regions were amplified. Following a first-round RT-PCR that used HTBI primers, a second-round multiplex PCR was carried out. TCRdb itself ran the multiplex PCR reads through MiXCR, one entry per CDR3 protein. The sample comprises roughly 300,000 distinct CDR3 sequences, roughly 16% of which are singletons, and roughly 12% rests with the top ten. Sequenced sample: peripheral blood. The receptors shown here come from an adult man with Graves' ophthalmopathy.

This clonotype was recorded at least ten times. V is TRBV3-1 and J is TRBJ2-7; possibly TRBD2 for D (5 bases). Looked up from germline, CDR1 is LGHDT and CDR2 is YNNKEL (reference sequence). V was shortened by 4 bases and J by 9 bases, with 16 bases between the two germline ends. CDR3 length: 13 amino acids. CDR3 in DNA: TGTGCCAGCAGCCCGTTACTAGAGTCTGTGCAGTACTTC. It specifies CASSPLLESVQYF.

This clonotype was observed many times. V gene TRBV5-4 combines with J gene TRBJ1-1, with 10 nucleotides matching TRBD1. This CDR3 region has 15 residues. J was trimmed by 3 bases and V by 3 bases; bases with no gene match: 5. CDR1 SGHNT and CDR2 YYREEE come from the germline V gene (reference sequence). The CDR3 bases are TGTGCCAGCAGCTCAACCGGGACAGGGGACACTGAAGCTTTCTTT. The encoded protein is CASSSTGTGDTEAFF.

This clonotype was detected ten times or more. This sequence joins TRBV3-1 and TRBJ2-5; D gene ambiguous. Trimming pared 2 bases from V and 7 bases from J, leaving 11 bases between. CDR3 size: 13 residues. The germline V gene encodes CDR1 LGHDT and CDR2 YNNKEL (reference sequence). The CDR3 bases are TGTGCCAGCAGCCAACGCCTAGACGGGACCCAGTACTTC. Protein sequence: CASSQRLDGTQYF.

This clonotype was counted at least ten times. V usage is TRBV7-2 and J usage is TRBJ1-5, with no clear D. CDR3 length: 12 amino acids. V was clipped by 5 bases and J by 4 bases, with 6 bases between them. CDR1 and CDR2 (germline): SGHTA, FQGNSA. The CDR3 nucleotides read TGTGCCAGCAGCAACCTAAATCAGCCCCAGCATTTT. Its protein product is CASSNLNQPQHF.

This clonotype occurred many times. V and J are TRBV19 and TRBJ1-1; weak D call: TRBD1 (6 bases). CDR3 length: 16 amino acids. CDR1 and CDR2 (germline): LNHDA, SQIVND (reference sequence). V dropped 0 bases and J dropped 7 bases, with 18 bases sitting between them. The CDR3 reads CASSIDPTGARGEAFF. CDR3 nucleotides: TGTGCCAGTAGTATAGATCCCACGGGGGCGCGGGGTGAAGCTTTCTTT. The full variable domain, in which reference TRBV19 and TRBJ1-1 provide the parts outside the CDR3, is DGGITQSPKYLFRKEGQNVTLSCEQNLNHDAMYWYRQDPGQGLRLIYYSQIVNDFQKGDIAEGYSVSREKKESFPLTVTSAQKNPTAFYLCASSIDPTGARGEAFFGQGTRLTVV.

In this sample, this clonotype turned up many times. The CDR3 loop is CSVESPRAGGQETQYF. The CDR3 bases are TGCAGCGTTGAGAGCCCGAGAGCGGGAGGTCAAGAGACCCAGTACTTC. V usage is TRBV29-1 and J usage is TRBJ2-5; 9 bases line up with TRBD2. Germline V gene data show CDR1 as SQVTM and CDR2 as ANQGSEA. V was clipped by 3 bases and J by 2 bases; unmatched bases: 10. The CDR3 sequence is 16 residues long.

This clonotype appeared many times. The chain couples TRBV28 to TRBJ1-2; D not resolved. The V and J ends lost 4 bases and 8 bases respectively, with 8 bases between them. Germline-derived CDR1 and CDR2 are MDHEN and SYDVKM. This CDR3 contains 11 residues. CDR3 sequence: CASSSPGGYTF. The CDR3 coding sequence is TGTGCCAGCAGTTCCCCCGGGGGCTACACCTTC.

V usage is TRBV6-5 and J usage is TRBJ1-2, with 9 bases fitting TRBD1. Germline V gives CDR1 MNHEY, CDR2 SVGAGI. The CDR3 contains 16 residues. Germline trimming cut 2 bases from V and 3 bases from J; bases unmatched to any gene: 7. CDR3 sequence (DNA): TGTGCCAGCAGTTACGGGGGACAGGGATCTCACTATGGCTACACCTTC. Amino acids: CASSYGGQGSHYGYTF.

The V gene is TRBV11-2, the J gene TRBJ2-5, with 8 bases lining up with TRBD1. With V trimmed by 3 bases and J by 2 bases, 5 bases remained unmatched. Germline V gene sequence: CDR1 SGHAT, CDR2 FQNNGV. The CDR3 contains 15 residues. The CDR3, as DNA: TGTGCCAGCAGCTTGACCAGGGGGCCTCAAGAGACCCAGTACTTC. It codes for CASSLTRGPQETQYF.

V and J are TRBV6-5 and TRBJ2-5, with D maybe TRBD2 (5 bases). V was trimmed by 4 bases and J by 4 bases, leaving 13 bases between them. The CDR3 totals 14 residues. CDR1 and CDR2 (germline): MNHEY, SVGAGI. This CDR3 reads CASSFLGSVETQYF. CDR3 in DNA: TGTGCCAGCAGTTTCCTTGGGAGTGTAGAGACCCAGTACTTC.

The genes are TRBV12-3 or TRBV12-4 and TRBJ2-6, with TRBD2 as a possible D gene (6 bases). Trimming took 7 bases from V and 2 from J, leaving 9 bases between them. The CDR3 extends over 14 amino acids. The CDR3 DNA is TGTGCCAGCACGTCGGGGGCTGGGGCCAACGTCCTGACTTTC. Protein sequence: CASTSGAGANVLTF.

The chain is built from TRBV19 and TRBJ1-1; 7 nucleotides align to TRBD1. Germline V gene sequence: CDR1 LNHDA, CDR2 SQIVND (reference sequence). The CDR3 runs 13 residues. V gave up 4 bases and J gave up 7 bases; unmatched junction bases: 6. DNA of the CDR3: TGTGCCAGTAGTAGCATCGCAGGGGGTGAAGCTTTCTTT. This translates into CASSSIAGGEAFF.

This clonotype has a count of ten or more. The chain has TRBV6-1 and TRBJ2-5, with a possible D match to TRBD2 (6 bases). This CDR3 has 15 residues. In germline, CDR1 is MNHNS, CDR2 SASEGT. V shed 7 bases and J shed 0 bases, with 15 bases lying between them. For the CDR3, the DNA is TGTGCCAGCACCGATGGCGGGATATACCAAGAGACCCAGTACTTC. The encoded protein is CASTDGGIYQETQYF.

This clonotype was counted at least ten times. CDR3 protein: CASSLYGSSETQYF. CDR3 sequence (DNA): TGTGCCAGCAGTTTATATGGTAGCTCCGAGACCCAGTACTTC. This chain links TRBV27 with TRBJ2-5; D remains unclear. Germline loops: CDR1 MNHEY, CDR2 SMNVEV (reference sequence). This CDR3 is built from 14 residues. Trimming removed 1 base from V and 5 bases from J, with 11 bases in between.

As for this clonotype: A clone one base away is much larger, so this may be a read error. V and J are TRBV6-5 and TRBJ2-2; 10 bases agree with TRBD2. In germline, CDR1 is MNHEY, CDR2 SVGAGI. The CDR3 has 16 residues. CDR3 in DNA: TGTGCCAGCATTTGGAGCGGGAGGGCCCACGCCGGGGAGCCGTTTTTT. Translated, it gives CASIWSGRAHAGEPFF.

The chain recombines TRBV27 with TRBJ1-1; D gene uncertain. Trimming removed 5 bases at V and 1 base at J, with 5 bases between. The germline CDR1 and CDR2 sequences are MNHEY and SMNVEV (reference sequence). CDR3 length equals 12 residues. In DNA form, the CDR3 reads TGTGCCAGCAGTACCCGGAACACTGAAGCTTTCTTT. This encodes CASSTRNTEAFF.

This clonotype was observed many times. The V gene is TRBV6-1, the J gene TRBJ1-1, with D uncertain. Trimming removed 7 bases at V and 1 base at J, with 10 bases between. Germline V gives CDR1 MNHNS, CDR2 SASEGT. The CDR3 covers 13 residues. The CDR3 nucleotides are TGTGCCAGCAAAGAGGACGGGAACACTGAAGCTTTCTTT. It is translated as CASKEDGNTEAFF.

This clonotype came up many times. The V and J genes are TRBV2 and TRBJ2-4; 8 nucleotides agree with TRBD1. J gave up 6 bases and V 4 bases, and 2 bases lay outside the gene matches. In germline, CDR1 is SNHLY, CDR2 FYNNEI. This CDR3 has 13 amino acids. Written as DNA, the CDR3 is TGTGCCAGCAGTGTAGGACAGGGAAACATTCAGTACTTC. It is translated as CASSVGQGNIQYF.

Many counts were recorded for this clonotype. V and J are TRBV20-1 and TRBJ1-5; D unresolved. The CDR3 is 16 amino acids. CDR1 and CDR2 (germline): DFQATT, SNEGSKA (reference sequence). V lost 0 bases, J lost 1 base, and 13 bases lay in between. The CDR3 DNA reads as TGCAGTGCTAGAGATTCCGGGTTATCCAGCAATCAGCCCCAGCATTTT. It yields the protein CSARDSGLSSNQPQHF.

The table lists this clonotype with many counts. This chain links TRBV6-1 with TRBJ2-5; no clear D. Trimming took off 2 bases at V and 2 bases at J, with 15 bases between the two ends. The CDR3 runs to 16 residues. Germline V lookup: CDR1 MNHNS, CDR2 SASEGT. The CDR3 DNA sequence: TGTGCCAGCAGTGAACCGGGCCTCACCCTTCAAGAGACCCAGTACTTC. Translating it yields CASSEPGLTLQETQYF.

V is TRBV10-3 and J is TRBJ2-5; TRBD2 agrees at 10 bases. The CDR3 is 15 amino acids. Germline CDR1 and CDR2: ENHRY and SYGVKD. CDR3: CTVSESGGAGETQYF. Written as DNA, the CDR3 is TGTACCGTCAGTGAGAGCGGGGGGGCCGGGGAGACCCAGTACTTC.

This clonotype has a count of ten or more. The gene calls are TRBV13 and TRBJ2-3; D is undetermined. CDR1 PRHDT and CDR2 FYEKMQ come from the germline V gene (reference sequence). The CDR3 loop spans 13 amino acids. V shed 1 base and J shed 1 base, with 3 bases lying between them. The CDR3 spells CASSLVGTDTQYF. CDR3 nucleotides: TGTGCCAGCAGCTTAGTTGGCACAGATACGCAGTATTTT. The full variable domain, rest sourced from reference TRBV13 and TRBJ2-3, is AAGVIQSPRHLIKEKRETATLKCYPIPRHDTVYWYQQGPGQDPQFLISFYEKMQSDKGSIPDRFSAQQFSDYHSELNMSSLELGDSALYFCASSLVGTDTQYFGPGTRLTVL.

The table lists this clonotype with many counts. This chain joins TRBV2 and TRBJ2-7, with 11 bases matching TRBD2. Looked up from germline, CDR1 is SNHLY and CDR2 is FYNNEI. V gave up 6 bases and J gave up 4 bases; unmatched junction bases: 8. The CDR3 has 15 residues. CDR3 sequence reads: CASRTGTSGFYEQYF. The CDR3 DNA reads TGTGCCAGCAGGACCGGGACTAGCGGATTTTACGAGCAGTACTTC.

This clonotype was observed a single time. CDR3 in amino acids: CASSLSGSGYEQYF. Here the CDR3 DNA reads TGTGCCAGCAGTTTAAGCGGGAGTGGCTACGAGCAGTACTTC. The chain joins TRBV28 to TRBJ2-7; TRBD2 matches 8 bases. The V and J ends lost 2 bases and 3 bases, in that order; junction bases with no gene match: 3. Germline assignment: CDR1 MDHEN and CDR2 SYDVKM. The CDR3 extends over 14 amino acids.

This clonotype was counted at least ten times. The chain carries TRBV5-4 and TRBJ2-7; TRBD1 matches at 7 bases. The V and J ends lost 0 bases and 2 bases, in that order; junction bases with no gene match: 8. Germline values: CDR1 SGHNT, CDR2 YYREEE (reference sequence). The CDR3 loop spans 16 amino acids. In DNA form, the CDR3 reads TGTGCCAGCAGCTTGGCGTTCCGGACAGGAGCCTACGAGCAGTACTTC. This gives the protein CASSLAFRTGAYEQYF.